The 9 T cell receptor beta chains given below trace back to one sample, sequenced in a study of T-cell memory formation after mild COVID-19. TCRdb re-derived calls from the 5' RACE reads in MiXCR, one entry per CDR3 protein. The sample contains 400,000 to 550,000 distinct CDR3 sequences, around 27% of which appear only once. Sequencing used PBMCs or a T cell subset sorted from them (not recorded which). Every receptor here comes from an adult woman who had mild COVID-19 (a few samples of this study predate the infection). Cell type and time point are not known.

This clonotype was seen only a few times. This chain connects TRBV9 to TRBJ2-1; TRBD2 aligns across 8 bases. Germline CDR1 and CDR2: SGDLS and YYNGEE. The CDR3 has 15 residues. The V segment lost 3 bases and the J segment 5 bases; nucleotides outside the gene matches: 7. This CDR3 reads CASSAPRTSHNEQFF. Here the CDR3 DNA reads TGTGCCAGCAGCGCACCGCGGACTAGCCACAATGAGCAGTTCTTC.

V usage is TRBV30 and J usage is TRBJ1-3; the D is unclear. Between the trimmed V and J ends, which lost 1 base and 4 bases, there was a span of 5 bases. CDR1 and CDR2 (germline): GTSNPN, SVGIG (reference sequence). This CDR3 is built from 12 residues. In nucleotides, the CDR3 is TGTGCCTGGAGTGAACTGGGAAACACCATATATTTT. It encodes CAWSELGNTIYF.

The chain carries TRBV9 and TRBJ2-2; 10 bases align to TRBD2. V dropped 1 base and J dropped 6; count of bases not matched to a gene: 3. The CDR3 runs to 15 residues. The germline CDR1 and CDR2 sequences are SGDLS and YYNGEE. CDR3 amino acids: CASSVRAGGPGELFF. CDR3 coding DNA: TGTGCCAGCAGCGTAAGAGCGGGAGGGCCCGGGGAGCTGTTTTTT.

This clonotype was recorded a few times. The chain is built from TRBV7-9 and TRBJ2-2; TRBD1 might be the D (5 bases). The CDR3 has 16 amino acids. The germline CDR1 and CDR2 sequences are SEHNR and FQNEAQ (reference sequence). The germline V and J ends were trimmed by 4 bases and 2 bases, with 14 bases remaining between them. Written as DNA, the CDR3 is TGTGCCAGCAGCTCAAGGGGCCGAGAAAACACCGGGGAGCTGTTTTTT. This gives the protein CASSSRGRENTGELFF.

The CDR3 is CASSFNHGQFF. CDR3 nucleotide sequence: TGTGCCAGCAGCTTTAACCACGGGCAGTTCTTC. The chain uses TRBV11-2 and TRBJ2-1; D is uncertain. The length of the CDR3 is 11 residues. CDR1 is SGHAT, CDR2 FQNNGV, per germline. The germline V and J ends were trimmed by 3 bases and 12 bases, with 9 bases remaining between them.

This clonotype was seen a few times. CDR3 sequence: CSASRADTQYF. CDR3 nucleotides: TGCAGTGCTAGCCGCGCAGATACGCAGTATTTT. V is TRBV20-1 and J is TRBJ2-3; D is undetermined. Trimming took off 3 bases at V and 4 bases at J, with 5 bases between the two ends. The CDR3 consists of 11 residues. CDR1 and CDR2 (germline): DFQATT, SNEGSKA (reference sequence).

The chain employs TRBV3-1 and TRBJ2-4; D remains unclear. Germline V gives CDR1 LGHDT, CDR2 YNNKEL (reference sequence). Trimming took 0 bases from V and 3 from J, leaving 9 bases between them. This CDR3 spans 15 amino acids. CDR3 loop: CASSQDIHNKNIQYF. The CDR3 DNA reads TGTGCCAGCAGCCAAGACATCCACAACAAAAACATTCAGTACTTC. Combining the CDR3 with reference TRBV3-1 and TRBJ2-4 gives the whole variable domain DTAVSQTPKYLVTQMGNDKSIKCEQNLGHDTMYWYKQDSKKFLKIMFSYNNKELIINETVPNRFSPKSPDKAHLNLHINSLELGDSAVYFCASSQDIHNKNIQYFGAGTRLSVL.

This clonotype appeared a few times. The chain recombines TRBV19 with TRBJ2-6, with 9 bases matching TRBD2. The CDR3 runs to 16 residues. J gave up 1 base and V 5 bases, and 3 bases lay outside the gene matches. The germline CDR1 and CDR2 sequences are LNHDA and SQIVND (reference sequence). The DNA for the CDR3 is TGTGCCAGTAGTCTAGCGGGGACGTCTGGGGCCAACGTCCTGACTTTC. Protein: CASSLAGTSGANVLTF.

The rearrangement links TRBV18 to TRBJ2-1, with unresolved D. V lost 3 bases to trimming and J lost 8 bases, with 11 bases between them. Germline V CDR1 and CDR2: KGHSH, LQKENI. This CDR3 has 13 amino acids. The CDR3 is CASSPARSDEQFF. Written as DNA, the CDR3 is TGTGCCAGCTCACCTGCCAGGAGCGATGAGCAGTTCTTC.